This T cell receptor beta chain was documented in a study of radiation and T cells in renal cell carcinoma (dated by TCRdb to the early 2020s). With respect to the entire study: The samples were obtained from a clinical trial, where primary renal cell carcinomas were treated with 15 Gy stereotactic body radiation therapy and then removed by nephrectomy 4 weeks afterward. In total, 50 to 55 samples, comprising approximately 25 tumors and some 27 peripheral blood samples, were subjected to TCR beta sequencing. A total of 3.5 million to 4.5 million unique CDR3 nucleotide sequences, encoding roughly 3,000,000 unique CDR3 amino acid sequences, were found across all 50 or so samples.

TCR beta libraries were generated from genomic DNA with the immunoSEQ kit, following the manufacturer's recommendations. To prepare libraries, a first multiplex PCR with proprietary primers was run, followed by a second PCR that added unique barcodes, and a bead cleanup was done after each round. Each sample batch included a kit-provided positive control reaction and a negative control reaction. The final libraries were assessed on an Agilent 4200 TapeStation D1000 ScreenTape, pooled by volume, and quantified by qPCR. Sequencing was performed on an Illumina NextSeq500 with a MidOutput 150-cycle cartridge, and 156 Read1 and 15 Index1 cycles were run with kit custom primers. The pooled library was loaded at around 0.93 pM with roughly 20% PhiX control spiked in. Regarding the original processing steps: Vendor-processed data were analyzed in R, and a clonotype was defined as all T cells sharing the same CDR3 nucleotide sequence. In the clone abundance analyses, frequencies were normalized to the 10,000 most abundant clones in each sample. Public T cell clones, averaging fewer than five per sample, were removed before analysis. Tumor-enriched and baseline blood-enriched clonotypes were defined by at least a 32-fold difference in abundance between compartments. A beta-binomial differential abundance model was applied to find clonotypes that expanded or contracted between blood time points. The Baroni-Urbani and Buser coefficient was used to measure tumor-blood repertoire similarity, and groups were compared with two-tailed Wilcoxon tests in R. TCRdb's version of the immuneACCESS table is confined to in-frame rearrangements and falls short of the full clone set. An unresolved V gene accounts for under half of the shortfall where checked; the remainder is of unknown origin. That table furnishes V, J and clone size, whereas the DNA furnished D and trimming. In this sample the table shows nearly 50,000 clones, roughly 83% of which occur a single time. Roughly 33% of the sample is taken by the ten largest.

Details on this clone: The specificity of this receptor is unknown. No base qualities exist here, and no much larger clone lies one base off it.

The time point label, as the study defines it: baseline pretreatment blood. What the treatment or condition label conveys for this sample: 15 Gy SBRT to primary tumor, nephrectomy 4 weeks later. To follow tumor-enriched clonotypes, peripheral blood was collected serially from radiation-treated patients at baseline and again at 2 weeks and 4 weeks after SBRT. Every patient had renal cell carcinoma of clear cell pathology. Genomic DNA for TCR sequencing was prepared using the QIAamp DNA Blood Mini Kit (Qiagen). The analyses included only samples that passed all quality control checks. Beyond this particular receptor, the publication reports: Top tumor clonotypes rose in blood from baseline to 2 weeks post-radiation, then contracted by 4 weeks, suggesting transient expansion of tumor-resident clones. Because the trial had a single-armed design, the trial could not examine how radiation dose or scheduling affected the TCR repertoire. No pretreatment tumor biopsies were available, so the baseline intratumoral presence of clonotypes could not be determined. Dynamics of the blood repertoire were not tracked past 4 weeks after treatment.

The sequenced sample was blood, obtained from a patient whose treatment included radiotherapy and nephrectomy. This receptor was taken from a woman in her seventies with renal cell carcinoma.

The sequence in DNA is TGTGCCAGCAGCTTTCCCGGGGGGACTCACAATGAGCAGTTCTTC. This is translated as CASSFPGGTHNEQFF. The chain uses TRBV5-4 and TRBJ2-1, with 7 bases aligning to TRBD2. According to the germline V gene (reference sequence), CDR1 reads SGHNT and CDR2 reads YYREEE. V ends up 2 bases short and J 5 bases short, with an unmatched junction base count of 7. The CDR3 sequence holds 15 residues, the cysteine and phenylalanine included. The read is trimmed to its CDR3 DNA, 45 bases read in frame from base 1.